A single sample is the source of the 21 T cell receptor beta chains below, sequenced in a study of identical twins. TCRdb re-called the 5' RACE reads with MiXCR, one entry per CDR3 protein. Altogether some 1,600,000 distinct CDR3 sequences are present, around 33% being singletons, with the ten largest covering 0.27%. Sequencing was done on a sample of cord blood. Receptor source: a newborn girl in good health.

This clonotype was counted between two and nine times. V and J are TRBV15 and TRBJ2-1; no reliable D call. Trimming took off 0 bases at V and 7 bases at J, with 13 bases between the two ends. The germline CDR1 and CDR2 sequences are LNHNV and YYDKDF (reference sequence). CDR3 size: 15 residues. The CDR3 here is CATSRDGKSWNEQFF. CDR3 in DNA: TGTGCCACCAGCAGAGATGGGAAAAGCTGGAATGAGCAGTTCTTC.

A few counts support this clonotype. This chain links TRBV7-2 with TRBJ2-1, with D uncertain. CDR3 length: 15 amino acids. The V gene's germline CDR1 is SGHTA and CDR2 FQGNSA. V lost 4 bases to trimming and J lost 12 bases, with 22 bases between them. CDR3 DNA: TGTGCCAGCAGCTATTACCCTCTAGACCCTTATTGGCAGTTCTTC. As protein: CASSYYPLDPYWQFF. The whole variable domain, remainder taken from reference TRBV7-2 and TRBJ2-1, is GAGVSQSPSNKVTEKGKDVELRCDPISGHTALYWYRQSLGQGLEFLIYFQGNSAPDKSGLPSDRFSAERTGGSVSTLTIQRTQQEDSAVYLCASSYYPLDPYWQFFGPGTRLTVL.

The chain recombines TRBV2 with TRBJ2-7; TRBD2 matches 8 bases. V gave up 3 bases and J gave up 7 bases; unmatched junction bases: 14. This CDR3 is 16 amino acids long. Germline CDR1 SNHLY, CDR2 FYNNEI. This CDR3 is CASSEGTRESYNEQYF. The CDR3 DNA sequence: TGTGCCAGCAGTGAGGGGACTAGGGAATCCTACAATGAGCAGTACTTC.

This clonotype was found a few times. The chain recombines TRBV7-9 with TRBJ1-1; weak D call: TRBD1 (5 bases). V was cut by 1 base and J by 0 bases, with 18 bases left in between. Germline lookup yields CDR1 SEHNR and CDR2 FQNEAQ (reference sequence). The CDR3 is made up of 18 amino acids. This chain's CDR3 is CASSLVFGGVYMNTEAFF. The CDR3 DNA is TGTGCCAGCAGCTTAGTCTTCGGGGGGGTTTACATGAACACTGAAGCTTTCTTT.

This clonotype was found a few times. V and J are TRBV28 and TRBJ2-7, with unresolved D. Deletions cut 3 bases from V and 0 bases from J, with 6 bases between. Germline CDR1 is MDHEN and CDR2 is SYDVKM. The CDR3 contains 13 residues. As DNA, the CDR3 is TGTGCCAGCAGTTTCAACCCCTCCTACGAGCAGTACTTC. This translates into CASSFNPSYEQYF.

This clonotype was seen a handful of times. The chain employs TRBV5-5 and TRBJ2-4, with D maybe TRBD2 (5 bases). V lost 3 bases, J lost 7 bases, and 17 bases lay in between. Per germline, CDR1 SGHKS and CDR2 YYEKEE (reference sequence). This CDR3 is 15 amino acids long. CDR3: CASSSAGLEHNIQYF. Written as DNA, the CDR3 is TGTGCCAGCAGCTCCGCTGGACTGGAGCATAACATTCAGTACTTC.

This clonotype has only a few counts. The chain has TRBV27 and TRBJ2-1, with TRBD2 identical over 8 bases. The CDR3 extends over 14 amino acids. Unmatched junction bases numbered 4, after V lost 5 bases and J lost 4 bases. Per the germline V gene, CDR1 is MNHEY and CDR2 is SMNVEV (reference sequence). Here the CDR3 reads CASSNSGTYNEQFF. CDR3 bases: TGTGCCAGCAGTAATAGCGGGACTTACAATGAGCAGTTCTTC.

Comment on this clonotype: Possible read error: a much larger clone is one base away. The chain combines TRBV12-3 or TRBV12-4 with TRBJ2-3; 7 bases agree with TRBD2. J lost 4 bases, V lost 1 base, and 5 bases had no gene match. CDR3 size: 15 residues. The CDR3 nucleotides are TGTGCCAGCAGTTTAGTTAGGGCGGGGGCAGATACGCAGTATTTT. It is translated as CASSLVRAGADTQYF.

The chain links TRBV27 to TRBJ1-2; the match to TRBD1 covers 7 bases. This CDR3 is built from 15 residues. V lost 6 bases, J lost 5 bases, and 12 bases stayed unmatched. From germline, CDR1 is MNHEY and CDR2 SMNVEV (reference sequence). The CDR3 region is CASSLTGAVGYGYTF. In DNA form, the CDR3 reads TGTGCCAGCAGCCTAACAGGGGCCGTCGGGTATGGCTACACCTTC.

This clonotype was counted a few times. The genes are TRBV5-6 and TRBJ2-4; D is possibly TRBD2 (5 bases). The CDR3 totals 15 residues. Germline-derived CDR1 and CDR2 are SGHDT and YYEEEE. With 0 bases removed from V and 0 bases from J, the gap between germline ends came to 7 bases. The CDR3 here is CASSLAGIAKNIQYF. DNA for the CDR3: TGTGCCAGCAGCTTGGCGGGAATAGCCAAAAACATTCAGTACTTC.

The chain joins TRBV21-1 to TRBJ1-2. TRBV21-1 is flagged as a pseudogene. CDR3 length equals 17 residues. CDR3 in DNA: TGTGCCAGCAGCACCCTGGATCCTCCCAGGGAGTCTAATGGCTACACCTTC. Translating it yields CASSTLDPPRESNGYTF.

Details on this clonotype: An end of the junction does not agree with germline; a read error may underlie this. The chain recombines TRBV12-3 or TRBV12-4 with TRBJ1-1; the match to TRBD1 covers 7 bases. The CDR3 has 16 amino acids. The DNA of the CDR3 is TGTGCCAGCAGTTTAAACTCAGGGGGTGGGAACACTGAATCTTTCTTT. Translation: CASSLNSGGGNTESFF.

The V call is TRBV7-2, the J call TRBJ2-3; 9 bases are a match to TRBD2. The V and J ends lost 2 bases and 1 base, in that order; junction bases with no gene match: 7. This CDR3 is built from 17 residues. From germline, CDR1 is SGHTA and CDR2 FQGNSA. The CDR3 is CASSLNPIAGGTDTQYF. In DNA form, the CDR3 reads TGTGCCAGCAGCTTAAACCCGATAGCGGGAGGCACAGATACGCAGTATTTT.

Regarding this clonotype: Sequence at one end of the junction differs from germline and may be a read error. The genes are TRBV11-2 and TRBJ2-3, with TRBD2 matching 9 bases. This CDR3 contains 17 residues. Looked up from germline, CDR1 is SGHAT and CDR2 is FQNNGV. Here the CDR3 reads CASSLDQLAGSTDTRYF. CDR3 coding DNA: TGTGCCAGCAGCTTAGATCAACTAGCGGGTTCCACAGATACGCGGTATTTT.

This clonotype was recorded a few times. The genes are TRBV20-1 and TRBJ1-2; 11 bases fit TRBD1. The CDR3 contains 14 residues. In germline, CDR1 is DFQATT, CDR2 SNEGSKA (reference sequence). After removal of 6 bases from V and 6 bases from J, the junction contained 9 bases not matched to a gene. Here the CDR3 DNA reads TGCAGTGCCGACCCGGACAGGGGGCACGATGGCTACACCTTC. This encodes CSADPDRGHDGYTF.

The CDR3 protein is CASSEEARGGYTF. CDR3 coding DNA: TGTGCCAGCAGTGAAGAAGCTAGGGGAGGCTACACCTTC. The chain links TRBV6-1 to TRBJ1-2, with a tentative D call TRBD1 (5 bases). Germline V gene lookup returns CDR1 MNHNS and CDR2 SASEGT. The CDR3 length is 13 residues. The V gene lost 1 base and the J gene lost 8 bases, with 11 bases spanning the gap.

The gene calls are TRBV11-2 and TRBJ2-1, with TRBD2 matching 8 bases. CDR3 length: 14 residues. Germline V lookup: CDR1 SGHAT, CDR2 FQNNGV. V was pared by 6 bases and J by 7 bases, with 8 bases of the junction left unmatched. CDR3 residues: CASRRLAGKNEQFF. Here the CDR3 DNA reads TGTGCCAGCAGGAGGTTAGCGGGGAAAAATGAGCAGTTCTTC.

The chain has TRBV12-3 or TRBV12-4 and TRBJ2-7, with 7 bases identical to TRBD2. The CDR3 extends over 13 amino acids. V shed 6 bases, J shed 3 bases, and the junction held 5 bases outside the gene matches. The CDR3 DNA follows: TGTGCCAGCAGCCGGGAGGTGGACTACGAGCAGTACTTC. Translation: CASSREVDYEQYF.

In regard to this clonotype: This may stem from a read error, because a much larger clone lies one nucleotide away. This rearrangement joins TRBV5-1 to TRBJ2-1; TRBD2 matches at 11 bases. This CDR3 region has 15 residues. Trimming took 5 bases from V and 3 from J; bases not matched to a gene: 4. Germline CDR1 SGHRS, CDR2 YFSETQ. The CDR3 region has the DNA TGCGCCAGCAGGTTGACTAGCGGGAACTACAATGAGCAGTTCTTC. Translated: CASRLTSGNYNEQFF.

This clonotype was seen ten or more times. V gene TRBV28 combines with J gene TRBJ2-3; D perhaps matches TRBD1 (6 bases). The V end lost 3 bases, the J end lost 3 bases, and 13 bases lay between the germline ends. Germline V lookup: CDR1 MDHEN, CDR2 SYDVKM. CDR3 length: 15 residues. The CDR3 DNA reads as TGTGCCAGCAGTTTCCAGGGGCGAAGGACAGATACGCAGTATTTT. It is translated as CASSFQGRRTDTQYF.

This clonotype was seen only a few times. The rearrangement joins TRBV20-1 to TRBJ2-3, with 8 bases lining up with TRBD1. Germline V gene lookup returns CDR1 DFQATT and CDR2 SNEGSKA (reference sequence). The CDR3 runs to 13 residues. The CDR3 loop reads CSRYRQGADTQYF. In nucleotides, the CDR3 is TGCAGCCGCTACCGTCAGGGGGCTGATACGCAGTATTTT.